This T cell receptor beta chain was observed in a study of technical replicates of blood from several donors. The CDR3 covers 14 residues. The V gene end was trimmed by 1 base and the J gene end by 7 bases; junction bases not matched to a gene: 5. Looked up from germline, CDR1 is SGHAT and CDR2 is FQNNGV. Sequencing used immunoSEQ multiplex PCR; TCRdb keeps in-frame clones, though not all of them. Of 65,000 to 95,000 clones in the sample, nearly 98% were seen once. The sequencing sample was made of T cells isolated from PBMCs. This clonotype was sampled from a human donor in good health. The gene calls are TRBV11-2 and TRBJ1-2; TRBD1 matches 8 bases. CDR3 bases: TGTGCCAGCAGCTTAGGACAGGGGCGAGCTGGCTACACCTTC. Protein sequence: CASSLGQGRAGYTF.